These T cell receptor beta chains were read from a single sample in a study of immune evolution from preneoplasia to lung adenocarcinoma. Profiled with immunoSEQ multiplex PCR; TCRdb holds only in-frame clones, not every one. In the table there are just over 6,000 clones, roughly 79% of which are singletons. Sequencing input: FFPE minimally invasive lung adenocarcinoma tissue. The origin of the receptors is a person aged 50-75 years with lung adenocarcinoma. CDR3s leave out the opening cysteine and the closing phenylalanine or tryptophan. Fields, in order: J gene, V gene, CDR3 length, CDR3 protein.

TRBJ2-3,TRBV7-3,13,ASSRDRGNTDTQY
TRBJ2-1,TRBV5-1,15,ASRDGTTNQEFNEQF
TRBJ1-1,TRBV11-2,11,ASSPQSPGEAF
TRBJ2-1,TRBV6-6,12,ASRYATGTNEQF
TRBJ2-3,TRBV30,12,AWSWGGASDTQY
TRBJ1-6,TRBV6-5,13,ASSYTTGSDSPLH
TRBJ2-3,TRBV5-1,13,ASSRTGGGGDTQY
TRBJ1-1,TRBV13,9,ASSEALEAF
TRBJ1-4,TRBV18,12,ASSPRRGGEKLF
TRBJ1-5,TRBV29-1,12,SVQQGYGNQPQH